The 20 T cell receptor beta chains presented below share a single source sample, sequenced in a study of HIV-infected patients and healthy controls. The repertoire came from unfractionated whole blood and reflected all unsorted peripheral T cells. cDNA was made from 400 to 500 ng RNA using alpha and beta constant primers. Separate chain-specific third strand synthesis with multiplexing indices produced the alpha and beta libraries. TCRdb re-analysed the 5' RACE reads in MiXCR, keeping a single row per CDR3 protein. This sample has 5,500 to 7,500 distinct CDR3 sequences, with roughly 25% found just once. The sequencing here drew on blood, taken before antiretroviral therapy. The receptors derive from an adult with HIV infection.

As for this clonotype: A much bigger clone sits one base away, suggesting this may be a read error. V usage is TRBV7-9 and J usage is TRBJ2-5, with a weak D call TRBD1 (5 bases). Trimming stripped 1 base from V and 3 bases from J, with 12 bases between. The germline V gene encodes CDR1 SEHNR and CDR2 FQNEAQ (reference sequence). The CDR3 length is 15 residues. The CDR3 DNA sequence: TGTGCCAGCAGCTTAGGGCCCAAACAGGAAGAGACCCAGTACTTC. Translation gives CASSLGPKQEETQYF.

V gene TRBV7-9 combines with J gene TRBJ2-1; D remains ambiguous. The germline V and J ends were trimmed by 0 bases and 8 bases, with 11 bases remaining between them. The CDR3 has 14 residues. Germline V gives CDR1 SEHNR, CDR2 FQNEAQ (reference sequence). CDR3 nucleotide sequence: TGTGCCAGCAGCTTAGCGCAAGGGTCCGATGAGCAGTTCTTC. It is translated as CASSLAQGSDEQFF.

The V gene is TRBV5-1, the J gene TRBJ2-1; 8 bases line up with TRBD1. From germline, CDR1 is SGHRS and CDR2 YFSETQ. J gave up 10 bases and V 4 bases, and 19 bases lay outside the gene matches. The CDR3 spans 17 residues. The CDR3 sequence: CASSLQPQGAPSWEQFF. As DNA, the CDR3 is TGCGCCAGCAGCCTACAACCCCAGGGGGCTCCAAGCTGGGAGCAGTTCTTC.

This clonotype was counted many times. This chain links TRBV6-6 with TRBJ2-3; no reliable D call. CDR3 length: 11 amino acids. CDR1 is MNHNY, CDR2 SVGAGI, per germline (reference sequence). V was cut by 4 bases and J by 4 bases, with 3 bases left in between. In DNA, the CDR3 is TGTGCCAGCAGTTGGGCAGATACGCAGTATTTT. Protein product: CASSWADTQYF.

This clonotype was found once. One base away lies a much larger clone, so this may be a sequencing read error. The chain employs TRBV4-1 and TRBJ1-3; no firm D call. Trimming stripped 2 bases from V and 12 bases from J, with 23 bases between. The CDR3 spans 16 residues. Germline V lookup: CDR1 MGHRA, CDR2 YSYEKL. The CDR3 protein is CASSQKFPGPGDNIYF. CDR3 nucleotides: TGCGCCAGCAGCCAAAAATTCCCCGGGCCAGGCGACAACATATATTTT.

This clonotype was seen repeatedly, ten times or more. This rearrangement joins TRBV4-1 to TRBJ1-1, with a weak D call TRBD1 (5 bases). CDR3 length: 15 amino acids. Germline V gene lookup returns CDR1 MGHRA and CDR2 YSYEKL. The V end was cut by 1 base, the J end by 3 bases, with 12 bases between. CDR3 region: CASSQVGGWDTEAFF. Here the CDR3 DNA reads TGCGCCAGCAGCCAAGTGGGGGGATGGGACACTGAAGCTTTCTTT.

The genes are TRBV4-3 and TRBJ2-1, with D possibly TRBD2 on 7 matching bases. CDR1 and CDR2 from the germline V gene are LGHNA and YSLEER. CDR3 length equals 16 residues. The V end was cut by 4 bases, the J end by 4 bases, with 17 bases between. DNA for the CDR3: TGCGCCAGCAGCCCGTGGACGGGGGGCTCTTACAATGAGCAGTTCTTC. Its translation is CASSPWTGGSYNEQFF.

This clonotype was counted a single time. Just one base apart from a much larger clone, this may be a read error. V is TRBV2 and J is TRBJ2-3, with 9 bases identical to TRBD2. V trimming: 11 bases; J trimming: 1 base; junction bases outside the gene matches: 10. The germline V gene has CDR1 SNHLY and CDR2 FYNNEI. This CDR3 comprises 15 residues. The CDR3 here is CAGNGERGGTDTQYF. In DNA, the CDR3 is TGTGCCGGCAACGGGGAGCGGGGGGGCACAGATACGCAGTATTTT.

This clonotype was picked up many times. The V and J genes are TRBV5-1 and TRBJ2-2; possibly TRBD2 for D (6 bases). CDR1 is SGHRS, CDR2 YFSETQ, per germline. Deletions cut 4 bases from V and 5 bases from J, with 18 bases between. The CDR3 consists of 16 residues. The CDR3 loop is CASSRGGAEGTGELFF. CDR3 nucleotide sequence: TGCGCCAGCAGCCGGGGAGGAGCGGAAGGTACCGGGGAGCTGTTTTTT.

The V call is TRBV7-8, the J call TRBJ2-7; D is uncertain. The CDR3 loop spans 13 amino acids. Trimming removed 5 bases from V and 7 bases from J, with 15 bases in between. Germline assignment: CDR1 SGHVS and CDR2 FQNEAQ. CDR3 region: CASSPSDGGEQYF. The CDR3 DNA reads TGTGCCAGCAGCCCATCTGATGGTGGGGAGCAGTACTTC. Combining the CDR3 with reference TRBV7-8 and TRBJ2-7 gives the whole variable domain GAGVSQSPRYKVAKRGQDVALRCDPISGHVSLFWYQQALGQGPEFLTYFQNEAQLDKSGLPSDRFFAERPEGSVSTLKIQRTQQEDSAVYLCASSPSDGGEQYFGPGTRLTVT.

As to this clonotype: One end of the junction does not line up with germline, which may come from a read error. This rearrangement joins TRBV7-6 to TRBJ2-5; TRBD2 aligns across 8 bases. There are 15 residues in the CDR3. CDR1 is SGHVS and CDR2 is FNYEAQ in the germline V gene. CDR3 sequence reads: CVSSPTRLARETQYF. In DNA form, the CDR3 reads TGTGTCAGCAGCCCGACCCGACTAGCGAGGGAGACCCAGTACTTC.

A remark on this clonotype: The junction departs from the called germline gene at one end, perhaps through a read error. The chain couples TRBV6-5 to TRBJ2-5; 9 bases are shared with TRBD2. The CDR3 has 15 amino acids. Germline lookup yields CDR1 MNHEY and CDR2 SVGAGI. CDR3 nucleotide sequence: TGTGCAAGCAGTTACTCGGCTAGCGGGGCGGAGACCAAGTACTTC. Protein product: CASSYSASGAETKYF.

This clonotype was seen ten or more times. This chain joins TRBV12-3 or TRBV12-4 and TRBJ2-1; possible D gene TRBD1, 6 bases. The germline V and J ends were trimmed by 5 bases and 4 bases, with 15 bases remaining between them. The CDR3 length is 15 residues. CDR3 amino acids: CASSAPRGKYNEQFF. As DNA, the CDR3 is TGTGCCAGCAGTGCCCCCAGGGGAAAGTACAATGAGCAGTTCTTC.

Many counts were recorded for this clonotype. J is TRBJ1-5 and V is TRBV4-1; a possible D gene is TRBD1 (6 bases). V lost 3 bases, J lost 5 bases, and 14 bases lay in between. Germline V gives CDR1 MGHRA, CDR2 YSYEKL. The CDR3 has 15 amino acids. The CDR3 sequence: CASSQAMTGYQPQHF. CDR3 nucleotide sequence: TGCGCCAGCAGCCAGGCGATGACAGGTTATCAGCCCCAGCATTTT.

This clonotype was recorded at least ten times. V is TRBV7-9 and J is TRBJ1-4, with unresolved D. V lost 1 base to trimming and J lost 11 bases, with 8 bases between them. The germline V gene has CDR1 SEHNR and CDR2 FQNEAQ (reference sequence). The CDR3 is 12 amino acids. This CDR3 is CASSLEEEKLFF. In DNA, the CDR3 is TGTGCCAGCAGCTTAGAGGAGGAGAAACTGTTTTTT.

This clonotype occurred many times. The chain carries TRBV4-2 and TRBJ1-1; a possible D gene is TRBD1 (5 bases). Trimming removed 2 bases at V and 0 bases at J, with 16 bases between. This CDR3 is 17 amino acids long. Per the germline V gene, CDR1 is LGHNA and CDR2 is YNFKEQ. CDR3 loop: CASSQWAQGDMNTEAFF. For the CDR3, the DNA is TGTGCCAGCAGCCAATGGGCCCAGGGAGACATGAACACTGAAGCTTTCTTT.

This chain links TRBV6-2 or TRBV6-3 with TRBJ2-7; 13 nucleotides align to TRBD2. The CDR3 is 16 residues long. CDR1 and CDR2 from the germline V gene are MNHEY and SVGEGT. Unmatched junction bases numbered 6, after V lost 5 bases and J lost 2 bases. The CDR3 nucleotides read TGTGCCAGCAGTGGAACGGGGACTAGCGGGACCTACGAGCAGTACTTC. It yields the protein CASSGTGTSGTYEQYF.

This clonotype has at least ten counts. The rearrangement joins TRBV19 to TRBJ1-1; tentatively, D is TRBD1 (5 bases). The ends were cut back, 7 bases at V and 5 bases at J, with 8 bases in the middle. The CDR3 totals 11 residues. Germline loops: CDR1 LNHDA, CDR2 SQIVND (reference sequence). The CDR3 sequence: CASTRGTEAFF. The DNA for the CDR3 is TGTGCCAGTACCCGGGGGACTGAAGCTTTCTTT.

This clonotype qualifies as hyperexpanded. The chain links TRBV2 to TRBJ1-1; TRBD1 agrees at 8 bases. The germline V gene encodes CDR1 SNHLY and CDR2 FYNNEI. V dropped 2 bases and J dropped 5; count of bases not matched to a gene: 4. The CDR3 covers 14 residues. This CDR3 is CASSEFQGATEAFF. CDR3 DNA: TGTGCCAGCAGTGAATTTCAGGGGGCTACTGAAGCTTTCTTT.

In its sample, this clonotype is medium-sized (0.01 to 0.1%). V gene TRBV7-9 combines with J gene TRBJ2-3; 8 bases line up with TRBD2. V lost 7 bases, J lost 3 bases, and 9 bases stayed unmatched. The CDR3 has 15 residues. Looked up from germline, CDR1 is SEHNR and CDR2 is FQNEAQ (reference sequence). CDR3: CASTPPGGTTDTQYF. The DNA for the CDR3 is TGTGCCAGCACACCTCCGGGAGGGACGACAGATACGCAGTATTTT.